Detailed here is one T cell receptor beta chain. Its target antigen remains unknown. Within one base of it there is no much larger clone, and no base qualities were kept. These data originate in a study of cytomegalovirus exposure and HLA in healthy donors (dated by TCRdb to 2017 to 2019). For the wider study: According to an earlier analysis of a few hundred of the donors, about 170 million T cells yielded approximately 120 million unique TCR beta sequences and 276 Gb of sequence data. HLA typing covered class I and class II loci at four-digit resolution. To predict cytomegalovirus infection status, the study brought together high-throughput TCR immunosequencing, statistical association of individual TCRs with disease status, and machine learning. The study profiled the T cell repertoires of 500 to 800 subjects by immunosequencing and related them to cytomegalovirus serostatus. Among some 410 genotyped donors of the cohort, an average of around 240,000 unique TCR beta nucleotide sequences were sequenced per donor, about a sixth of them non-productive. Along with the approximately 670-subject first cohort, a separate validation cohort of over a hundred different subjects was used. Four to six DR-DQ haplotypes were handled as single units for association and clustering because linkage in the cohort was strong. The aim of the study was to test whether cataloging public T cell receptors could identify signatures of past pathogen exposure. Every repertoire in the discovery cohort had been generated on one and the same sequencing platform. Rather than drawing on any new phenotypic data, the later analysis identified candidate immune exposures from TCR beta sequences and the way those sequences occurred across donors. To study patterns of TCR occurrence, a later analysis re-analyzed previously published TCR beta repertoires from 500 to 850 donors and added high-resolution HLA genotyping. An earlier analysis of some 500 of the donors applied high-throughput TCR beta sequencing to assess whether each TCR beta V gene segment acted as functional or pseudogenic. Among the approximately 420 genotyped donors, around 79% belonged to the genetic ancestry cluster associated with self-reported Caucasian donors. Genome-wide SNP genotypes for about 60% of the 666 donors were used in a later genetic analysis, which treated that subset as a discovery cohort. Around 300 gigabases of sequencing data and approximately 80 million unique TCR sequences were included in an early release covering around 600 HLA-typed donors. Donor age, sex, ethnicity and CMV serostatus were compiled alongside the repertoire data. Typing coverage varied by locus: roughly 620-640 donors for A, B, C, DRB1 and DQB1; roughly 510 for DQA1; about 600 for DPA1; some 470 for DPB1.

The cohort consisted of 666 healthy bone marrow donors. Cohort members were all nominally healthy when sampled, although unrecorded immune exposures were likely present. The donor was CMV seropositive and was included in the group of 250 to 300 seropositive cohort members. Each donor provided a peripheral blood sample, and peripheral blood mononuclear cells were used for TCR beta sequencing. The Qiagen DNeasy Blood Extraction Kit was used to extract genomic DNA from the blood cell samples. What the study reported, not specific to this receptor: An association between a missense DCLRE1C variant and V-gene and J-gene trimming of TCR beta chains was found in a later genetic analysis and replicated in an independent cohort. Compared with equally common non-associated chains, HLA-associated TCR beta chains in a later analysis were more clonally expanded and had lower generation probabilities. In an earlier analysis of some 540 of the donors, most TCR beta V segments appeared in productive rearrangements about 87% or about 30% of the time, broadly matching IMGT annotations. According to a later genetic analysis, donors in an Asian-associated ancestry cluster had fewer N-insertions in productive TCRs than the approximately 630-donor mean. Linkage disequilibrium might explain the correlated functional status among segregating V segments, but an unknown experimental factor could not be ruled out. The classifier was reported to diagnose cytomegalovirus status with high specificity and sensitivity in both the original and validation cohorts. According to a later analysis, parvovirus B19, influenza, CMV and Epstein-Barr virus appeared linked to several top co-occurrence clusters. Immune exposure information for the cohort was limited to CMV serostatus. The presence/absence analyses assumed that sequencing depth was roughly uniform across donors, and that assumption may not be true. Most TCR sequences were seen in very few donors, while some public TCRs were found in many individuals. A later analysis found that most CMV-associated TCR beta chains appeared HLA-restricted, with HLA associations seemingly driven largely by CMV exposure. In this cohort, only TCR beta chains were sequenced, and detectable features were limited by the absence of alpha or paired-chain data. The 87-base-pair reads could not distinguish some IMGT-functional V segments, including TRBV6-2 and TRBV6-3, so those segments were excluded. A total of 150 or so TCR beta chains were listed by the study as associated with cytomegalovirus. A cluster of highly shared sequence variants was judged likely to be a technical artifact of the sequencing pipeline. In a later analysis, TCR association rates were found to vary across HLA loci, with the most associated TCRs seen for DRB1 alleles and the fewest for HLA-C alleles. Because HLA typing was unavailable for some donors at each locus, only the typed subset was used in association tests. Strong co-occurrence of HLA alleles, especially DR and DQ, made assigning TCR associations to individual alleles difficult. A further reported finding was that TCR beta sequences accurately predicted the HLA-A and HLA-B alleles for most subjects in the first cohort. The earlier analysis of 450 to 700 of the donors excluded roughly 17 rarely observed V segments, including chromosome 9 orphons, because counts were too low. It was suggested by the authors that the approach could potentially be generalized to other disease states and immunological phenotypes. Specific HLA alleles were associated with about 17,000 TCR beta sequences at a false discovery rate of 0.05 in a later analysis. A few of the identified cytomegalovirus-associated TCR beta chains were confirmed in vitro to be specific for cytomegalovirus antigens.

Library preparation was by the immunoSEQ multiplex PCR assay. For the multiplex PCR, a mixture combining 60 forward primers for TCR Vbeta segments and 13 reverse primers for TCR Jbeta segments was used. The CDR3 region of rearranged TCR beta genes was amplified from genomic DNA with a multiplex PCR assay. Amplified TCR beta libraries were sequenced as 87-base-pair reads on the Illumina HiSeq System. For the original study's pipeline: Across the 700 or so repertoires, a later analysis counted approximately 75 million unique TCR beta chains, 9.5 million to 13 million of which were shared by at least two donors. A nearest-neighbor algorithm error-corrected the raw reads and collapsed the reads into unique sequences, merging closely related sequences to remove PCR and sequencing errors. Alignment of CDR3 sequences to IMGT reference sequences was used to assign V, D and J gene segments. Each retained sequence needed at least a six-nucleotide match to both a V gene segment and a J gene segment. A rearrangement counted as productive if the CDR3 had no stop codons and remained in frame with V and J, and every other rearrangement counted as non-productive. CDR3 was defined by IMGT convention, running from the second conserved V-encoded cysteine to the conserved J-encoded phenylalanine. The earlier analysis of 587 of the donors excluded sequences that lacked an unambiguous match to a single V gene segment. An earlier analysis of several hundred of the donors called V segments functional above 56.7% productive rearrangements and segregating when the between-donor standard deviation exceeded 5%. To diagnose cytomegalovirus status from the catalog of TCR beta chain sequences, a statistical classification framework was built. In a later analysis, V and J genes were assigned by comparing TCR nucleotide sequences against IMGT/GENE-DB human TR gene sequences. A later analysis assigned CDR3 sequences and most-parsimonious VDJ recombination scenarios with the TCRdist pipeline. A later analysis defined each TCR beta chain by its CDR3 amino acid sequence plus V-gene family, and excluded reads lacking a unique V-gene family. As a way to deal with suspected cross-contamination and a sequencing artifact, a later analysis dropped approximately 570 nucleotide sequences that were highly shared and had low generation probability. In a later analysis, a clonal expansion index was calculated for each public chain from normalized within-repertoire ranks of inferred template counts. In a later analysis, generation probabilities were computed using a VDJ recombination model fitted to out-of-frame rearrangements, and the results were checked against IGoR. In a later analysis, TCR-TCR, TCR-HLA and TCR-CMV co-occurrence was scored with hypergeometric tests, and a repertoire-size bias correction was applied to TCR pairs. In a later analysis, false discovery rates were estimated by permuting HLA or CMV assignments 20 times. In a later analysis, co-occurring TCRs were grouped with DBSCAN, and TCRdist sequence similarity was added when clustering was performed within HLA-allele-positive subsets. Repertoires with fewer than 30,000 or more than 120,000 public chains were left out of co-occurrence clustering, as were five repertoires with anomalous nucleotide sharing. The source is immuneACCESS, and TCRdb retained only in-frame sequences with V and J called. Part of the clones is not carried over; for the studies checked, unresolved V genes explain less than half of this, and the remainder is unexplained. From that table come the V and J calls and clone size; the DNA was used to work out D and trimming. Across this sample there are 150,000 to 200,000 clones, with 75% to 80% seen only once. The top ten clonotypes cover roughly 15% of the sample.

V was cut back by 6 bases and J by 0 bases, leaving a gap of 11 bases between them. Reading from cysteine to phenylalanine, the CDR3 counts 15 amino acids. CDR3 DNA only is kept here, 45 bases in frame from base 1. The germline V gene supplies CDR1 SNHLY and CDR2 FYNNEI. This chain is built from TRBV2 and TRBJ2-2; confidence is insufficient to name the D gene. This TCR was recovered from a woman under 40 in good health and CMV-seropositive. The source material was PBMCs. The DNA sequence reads TGTGCCAGCAGCAGACGTACTACGAACACCGGGGAGCTGTTTTTT. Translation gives CASSRRTTNTGELFF.